The 28 T cell receptor beta chains below come from one sample, sequenced in a study of T-cell reconstitution after alpha-beta-depleted transplantation in children. The library targeted TCRbeta and was prepared with unique molecular identifiers. Using its own MiXCR run on the PCR reads, TCRdb lists one record per CDR3 protein. The sample shows tens of thousands of distinct CDR3 sequences, 5.5% to 7.5% of them seen only once. The starting material was PBMCs, mostly from graft donor cells, obtained 60 days after TCRalphabeta/CD19-depleted stem cell transplant. These receptors all stem from a female patient between 2 and 15 years old who had a stem cell transplant for aplastic anemia, so the T cells may come from the graft donor.

The sample holds a few counts of this clonotype. The chain recombines TRBV7-9 with TRBJ1-1; a weak D match, TRBD1 (5 bases). From germline, CDR1 is SEHNR and CDR2 FQNEAQ (reference sequence). V was trimmed by 2 bases and J by 0 bases, leaving 7 bases between them. CDR3 length: 14 residues. CDR3 sequence reads: CASSLQGLNTEAFF. DNA for the CDR3: TGTGCCAGCAGCTTACAGGGTCTGAACACTGAAGCTTTCTTT.

The chain employs TRBV6-1 and TRBJ1-2, with a possible D match to TRBD1 (5 bases). CDR3 length equals 12 residues. Germline values: CDR1 MNHNS, CDR2 SASEGT. Trimming took 4 bases from V and 2 from J, leaving 5 bases between them. The CDR3 reads CASSGTNYGYTF. The CDR3 region has the DNA TGTGCCAGCAGTGGGACAAACTATGGCTACACCTTC.

In its sample, this clonotype was seen many times. The chain employs TRBV29-1 and TRBJ2-1, with TRBD2 identical over 11 bases. Per the germline V gene, CDR1 is SQVTM and CDR2 is ANQGSEA. The V gene end was trimmed by 7 bases and the J gene end by 8 bases; junction bases not matched to a gene: 10. This CDR3 has 14 residues. The chain's CDR3 is CSGVPSGGWDEQFF. The DNA of the CDR3 is TGCAGCGGGGTACCTAGCGGGGGGTGGGATGAGCAGTTCTTC.

This clonotype has ten or more counts. The rearrangement links TRBV4-1 to TRBJ1-1; TRBD1 agrees at 8 bases. The CDR3 consists of 19 residues. Germline CDR1 MGHRA, CDR2 YSYEKL. With V trimmed by 4 bases and J by 4 bases, 20 bases remained unmatched. The CDR3 bases are TGCGCCAGCAGCCTTACAGGGGGGTCGGGTACCTTCTTGAGCACTGAAGCTTTCTTT. This gives the protein CASSLTGGSGTFLSTEAFF.

In its sample, this clonotype was seen many times. The chain carries TRBV5-1 and TRBJ2-5, with D possibly matching TRBD2 (7 bases). V was trimmed by 6 bases and J by 3 bases, leaving 12 bases between them. The CDR3 length is 13 residues. In germline, CDR1 is SGHRS, CDR2 YFSETQ. The CDR3 coding sequence is TGCGCCAGCATGGAGGGGGGGAAAGAGACCCAGTACTTC. Translation: CASMEGGKETQYF.

This clonotype appeared many times. The rearrangement joins TRBV12-3 or TRBV12-4 to TRBJ1-5; D unresolved. The ends were cut back, 5 bases at V and 4 bases at J, with 18 bases in the middle. This CDR3 comprises 16 residues. As DNA, the CDR3 is TGTGCCAGCAGTCGCACACTGTTGCTTAGTAATCAGCCCCAGCATTTT. This translates into CASSRTLLLSNQPQHF.

This clonotype was detected many times. The chain uses TRBV7-8 and TRBJ2-3; no clear D. The CDR3 covers 13 residues. CDR1 is SGHVS, CDR2 FQNEAQ, per germline. Between the trimmed V and J ends, which lost 8 bases and 0 bases, there was a span of 9 bases. CDR3 bases: TGTGCCAGCCGCCCGTTTAGCACAGATACGCAGTATTTT. Its translation: CASRPFSTDTQYF.

This clonotype was seen at least ten times. The V gene is TRBV11-2, the J gene TRBJ2-2; D ambiguous. Germline V lookup: CDR1 SGHAT, CDR2 FQNNGV. Trimming shortened V by 0 bases and J by 9 bases, and 2 bases separated the two germline ends. This CDR3 has 11 amino acids. The CDR3 spells CASSLDRELFF. In nucleotides, the CDR3 is TGTGCCAGCAGCTTAGATAGGGAGCTGTTTTTT.

J is TRBJ1-1 and V is TRBV6-1; 8 nucleotides agree with TRBD1. Germline trimming cut 6 bases from V and 0 bases from J; bases unmatched to any gene: 12. There are 17 residues in the CDR3. CDR1 is MNHNS and CDR2 is SASEGT in the germline V gene. This CDR3 reads CASREIGGDRLNTEAFF. CDR3 in DNA: TGTGCCAGCAGGGAGATTGGGGGGGACAGGTTGAACACTGAAGCTTTCTTT.

In its sample, this clonotype was seen many times. The chain links TRBV12-3 or TRBV12-4 to TRBJ1-5; no clear D gene. V lost 2 bases, J lost 2 bases, and 7 bases lay in between. The CDR3 is 14 residues long. The CDR3 sequence is CASSLTYGNQPQHF. The CDR3 DNA is TGTGCCAGCAGTTTAACGTACGGCAATCAGCCCCAGCATTTT.

Ten or more counts support this clonotype. The gene calls are TRBV3-1 and TRBJ2-2; TRBD2 agrees at 12 bases. CDR1 and CDR2 from the germline V gene are LGHDT and YNNKEL (reference sequence). The CDR3 consists of 17 residues. Trimming at V came to 4 bases and at J to 7 bases, leaving 10 bases not matched to a gene. The CDR3 loop is CASSPLGLAGLGGELFF. DNA for the CDR3: TGTGCCAGCAGCCCCTTAGGACTAGCGGGGCTGGGCGGGGAGCTGTTTTTT.

This clonotype has only a few counts. The V call is TRBV5-1, the J call TRBJ2-2, with D maybe TRBD1 (6 bases). The CDR3 length is 17 residues. Between the trimmed V and J ends, which lost 2 bases and 3 bases, there was a span of 17 bases. Per germline, CDR1 SGHRS and CDR2 YFSETQ. The CDR3 DNA follows: TGCGCCAGCAGCTTACCCCCAGGGGTTGCTTACACCGGGGAGCTGTTTTTT. Its protein is CASSLPPGVAYTGELFF.

This clonotype occurred a few times. The rearrangement joins TRBV30 to TRBJ2-1; 12 nucleotides line up with TRBD2. The germline V gene encodes CDR1 GTSNPN and CDR2 SVGIG (reference sequence). V gave up 2 bases and J gave up 6 bases; unmatched junction bases: 5. The CDR3 contains 15 residues. The CDR3 DNA reads as TGTGCCTGGAGTAAAGGACTAGCGGGAATCAATGAGCAGTTCTTC. It yields the protein CAWSKGLAGINEQFF.

A word on this clonotype: Since a much larger clone is just one base distant, this may be a read error. The chain uses TRBV29-1 and TRBJ1-1; D gene uncertain. Germline V CDR1 and CDR2: SQVTM, ANQGSEA. V gave up 7 bases and J gave up 0 bases, with 9 bases separating them. The length of the CDR3 is 12 residues. Here the CDR3 reads CSAAAVNTEAFF. CDR3 nucleotides: TGCAGCGCCGCAGCCGTGAACACTGAAGCTTTCTTT.

This clonotype was detected ten times or more. The chain is built from TRBV20-1 and TRBJ2-1; D is perhaps TRBD1 (5 bases). Germline V gene sequence: CDR1 DFQATT, CDR2 SNEGSKA (reference sequence). This CDR3 region has 12 residues. The ends were cut back, 6 bases at V and 3 bases at J, with 9 bases in the middle. The CDR3 spells CSAMTDYNEQFF. As DNA, the CDR3 is TGCAGTGCAATGACAGACTACAATGAGCAGTTCTTC.

This chain links TRBV3-1 with TRBJ1-1, with D tentatively TRBD1 (6 bases). Germline V gives CDR1 LGHDT, CDR2 YNNKEL (reference sequence). This CDR3 comprises 14 residues. V lost 5 bases, J lost 0 bases, and 10 bases lay in between. CDR3 bases: TGTGCCAGCAGCTGGAGGGGGTTGAACACTGAAGCTTTCTTT. Translated, it gives CASSWRGLNTEAFF.

This clonotype showed up many times. The chain recombines TRBV11-2 with TRBJ2-7; TRBD2 aligns across 10 bases. Trimming took 4 bases from V and 6 from J; bases not matched to a gene: 9. CDR3 size: 15 residues. Germline V gene lookup returns CDR1 SGHAT and CDR2 FQNNGV. As DNA, the CDR3 is TGTGCCAGCAGCTCATCGGGACTAGCGTCAGGCGAGCAGTACTTC. Its translation is CASSSSGLASGEQYF.

This clonotype occurred many times. This chain connects TRBV5-1 to TRBJ2-1, with 11 nucleotides matching TRBD2. The CDR3 is made up of 15 amino acids. V shed 3 bases, J shed 10 bases, and the junction held 9 bases outside the gene matches. Germline V gene lookup returns CDR1 SGHRS and CDR2 YFSETQ. The CDR3, as DNA: TGCGCCAGCAGCTCTATAGCGGGAGGGCTTCTAGAGCAGTTCTTC. Translating gives CASSSIAGGLLEQFF.

This clonotype was seen repeatedly, ten times or more. The rearrangement links TRBV20-1 to TRBJ2-7; 7 bases align to TRBD1. The CDR3 extends over 11 amino acids. V lost 5 bases, J lost 4 bases, and 2 bases stayed unmatched. Germline loops: CDR1 DFQATT, CDR2 SNEGSKA (reference sequence). This CDR3 reads CSAVTGYEQYF. The CDR3 DNA sequence: TGCAGTGCTGTGACAGGGTACGAGCAGTACTTC.

This sequence joins TRBV3-1 and TRBJ2-5, with TRBD2 as a possible D gene (5 bases). Trimming stripped 2 bases from V and 2 bases from J, with 9 bases between. Germline lookup yields CDR1 LGHDT and CDR2 YNNKEL (reference sequence). The CDR3 has 14 amino acids. For the CDR3, the DNA is TGTGCCAGCAGCCAACCGGGGAGACAAGAGACCCAGTACTTC. Its translation: CASSQPGRQETQYF.

Worth noting for this clonotype: A much more abundant neighbour one base away suggests this may be a read error. This CDR3 reads CAGSLGGRSEAFF. In DNA form, the CDR3 reads TGTGCCGGCAGTTTAGGAGGGAGATCAGAAGCTTTCTTT. The chain has TRBV12-3 or TRBV12-4 and TRBJ1-1; D is undetermined. This CDR3 comprises 13 residues.

Here the CDR3 reads CSARKAGGNTGELFF. CDR3 nucleotide sequence: TGCAGTGCTAGAAAAGCGGGAGGGAACACCGGGGAGCTGTTTTTT. This chain uses TRBV20-1 with TRBJ2-2; TRBD2 aligns across 9 bases. From germline, CDR1 is DFQATT and CDR2 SNEGSKA (reference sequence). The junction had 2 bases not matched to a gene; V was cut back by 2 bases and J by 1 base. The CDR3 sequence is 15 residues long.

This clonotype was seen ten or more times. This chain connects TRBV29-1 to TRBJ1-4; D is ambiguous. This CDR3 spans 13 amino acids. The germline V gene encodes CDR1 SQVTM and CDR2 ANQGSEA. V was shortened by 4 bases and J by 2 bases, with 8 bases between the two germline ends. The CDR3: CSVAGNTNEKLFF. The CDR3 DNA sequence: TGCAGCGTTGCGGGGAATACTAATGAAAAACTGTTTTTT. Together with reference TRBV29-1 and TRBJ1-4, the CDR3 gives the full variable domain: SAVISQKPSRDICQRGTSLTIQCQVDSQVTMMFWYRQQPGQSLTLIATANQGSEATYESGFVIDKFPISRPNLTFSTLTVSNMSPEDSSIYLCSVAGNTNEKLFFGSGTQLSVL.

This clonotype was seen at least ten times. This chain connects TRBV12-3 or TRBV12-4 to TRBJ2-7; 11 bases align to TRBD2. The V segment lost 2 bases and the J segment 2 bases; nucleotides outside the gene matches: 2. CDR3 size: 15 residues. The DNA for the CDR3 is TGTGCCAGCAGTTTAACTAGCGGGGGACCCTACGAGCAGTACTTC. It is translated as CASSLTSGGPYEQYF.

This clonotype was detected many times. This chain uses TRBV28 with TRBJ1-5, with D unresolved. The germline V gene has CDR1 MDHEN and CDR2 SYDVKM. Deletions cut 3 bases from V and 2 bases from J, with 14 bases between. CDR3 length: 16 amino acids. CDR3 nucleotide sequence: TGTGCCAGCAGTTTTTATTTGAGGGTGGGCAATCAGCCCCAGCATTTT. This encodes CASSFYLRVGNQPQHF.

The CDR3 spells CATGGSGNTEAFF. The CDR3 DNA reads TGTGCCACCGGGGGTTCGGGGAACACTGAAGCTTTCTTT. The chain has TRBV15 and TRBJ1-1; possibly TRBD1 for D (5 bases). Per germline, CDR1 LNHNV and CDR2 YYDKDF (reference sequence). This CDR3 has 13 residues. V shed 8 bases and J shed 1 base, with 11 bases lying between them. The full variable domain, completed using reference TRBV15 and TRBJ1-1, is DAMVIQNPRYQVTQFGKPVTLSCSQTLNHNVMYWYQQKSSQAPKLLFHYYDKDFNNEADTPDNFQSRRPNTSFCFLDIRSPGLGDTAMYLCATGGSGNTEAFFGQGTRLTVV.

In this sample, this clonotype turned up many times. The J gene is TRBJ2-2, the V gene TRBV28; 10 positions agree with TRBD2. The CDR3 contains 14 residues. Losses at the gene ends were 7 bases for V and 6 bases for J; bases not matched to a gene: 5. From germline, CDR1 is MDHEN and CDR2 SYDVKM. The CDR3 nucleotides read TGTGCCAGCATTCGGCTAGCGGGAGCCGGGGAGCTGTTTTTT. Translation gives CASIRLAGAGELFF.

This clonotype was seen repeatedly, ten times or more. V usage is TRBV4-2 and J usage is TRBJ2-7, with 10 bases lining up with TRBD1. V was pared by 5 bases and J by 4 bases, with 8 bases of the junction left unmatched. The CDR3 contains 15 residues. Germline V lookup: CDR1 LGHNA, CDR2 YNFKEQ. CDR3 in DNA: TGTGCCAGCAGCTTTACGACAGGGGGCGCTTACGAGCAGTACTTC. Protein product: CASSFTTGGAYEQYF.